This T cell receptor (beta chain) was recovered during a study of T cell changes during pregnancy in multiple sclerosis. Sequenced by immunoSEQ multiplex PCR; TCRdb stores in-frame clones only, minus some. The table includes approximately 110,000 clones, more than 85% detected once. This clone was detected only a few times. The receptor was derived from a female donor with multiple sclerosis, enrolled in a pregnancy study. The sample here was peripheral blood, taken in the third trimester of pregnancy.

The CDR3 sequence is CASGTGLSPLHF. CDR3 bases: TGTGCCAGCGGGACAGGACTTTCACCCCTCCACTTT. V usage is TRBV6-5 and J usage is TRBJ1-6; 8 bases align to TRBD1. The CDR3 is 12 amino acids. The V and J ends lost 8 bases and 9 bases, in that order; junction bases with no gene match: 3. The germline gives CDR1 MNHEY, CDR2 SVGAGI.